The next 23 T cell receptor beta chains were all read from a single sample in a study of cytomegalovirus exposure and HLA in healthy donors. PCR was performed using 60 Vbeta and 13 Jbeta primers. Measured with immunoSEQ multiplex PCR; TCRdb has only the in-frame clones, and not every one. The sample carries 95,000 to 100,000 clones, roughly 79% recorded once. Specimen: PBMCs. The receptors stem from a middle-aged man in good health and CMV-seronegative.

The chain links TRBV30 to TRBJ1-5; D perhaps matches TRBD1 (6 bases). This CDR3 spans 16 amino acids. Looked up from germline, CDR1 is GTSNPN and CDR2 is SVGIG (reference sequence). V was trimmed by 2 bases and J by 0 bases, leaving 14 bases between them. CDR3 loop: CAWSTGPEYSNQPQHF. CDR3 in DNA: TGTGCCTGGAGTACAGGGCCAGAATATAGCAATCAGCCCCAGCATTTT.

The V gene is TRBV5-1, the J gene TRBJ2-7, with D tentatively TRBD2 (6 bases). The CDR3 has 15 residues. CDR1 is SGHRS and CDR2 is YFSETQ in the germline V gene. Trimming shortened V by 2 bases and J by 1 base, and 13 bases separated the two germline ends. CDR3 protein: CASSFGGSVSYEQYF. The CDR3 region has the DNA TGCGCCAGCAGCTTCGGAGGGTCAGTATCCTACGAGCAGTACTTC.

This rearrangement joins TRBV11-3 to TRBJ2-3; perhaps TRBD2 as D (6 bases). This CDR3 is built from 14 residues. Germline CDR1 and CDR2: SGHNT and YENEEA. V was pared by 4 bases and J by 5 bases, with 13 bases between. CDR3 sequence: CASSSGTQGDTQYF. As DNA, the CDR3 is TGTGCCAGCAGCTCCGGGACTCAGGGAGATACGCAGTATTTT.

The J gene is TRBJ2-7, the V gene TRBV6-9, with 9 bases that match TRBD1. Germline values: CDR1 MNHGY, CDR2 SVAAGI. The V gene end was trimmed by 5 bases and the J gene end by 5 bases; junction bases not matched to a gene: 7. CDR3 length equals 14 residues. The CDR3 here is CASSPTGGFDEQYV. In nucleotides, the CDR3 is TGTGCCAGCAGTCCCACAGGGGGCTTCGACGAGCAGTACGTC.

The CDR3 protein is CASRGQGYTEAFF. CDR3 in DNA: TGTGCCAGCAGAGGACAGGGGTATACTGAAGCTTTCTTT. The chain recombines TRBV27 with TRBJ1-1, with 9 nucleotides matching TRBD1. V was pared by 6 bases and J by 5 bases, with 4 bases of the junction left unmatched. Germline V CDR1 and CDR2: MNHEY, SMNVEV (reference sequence). CDR3 length: 13 amino acids.

The chain uses TRBV27 and TRBJ2-5; 12 nucleotides agree with TRBD2. After removal of 2 bases from V and 5 bases from J, the junction contained 9 bases not matched to a gene. Germline V gene lookup returns CDR1 MNHEY and CDR2 SMNVEV (reference sequence). This CDR3 has 17 amino acids. Here the CDR3 DNA reads TGTGCCAGCAGTTTAAGGCTAGCGGGGGGGCCTCAGGAGACCCAGTACTTC. Translating gives CASSLRLAGGPQETQYF.

This chain connects TRBV30 to TRBJ1-4, with a possible D match to TRBD1 (6 bases). V shed 3 bases and J shed 8 bases, with 22 bases lying between them. Germline lookup yields CDR1 GTSNPN and CDR2 SVGIG (reference sequence). CDR3 length equals 16 residues. The chain's CDR3 is CAWRGAPGGAGEKLFF. As DNA, the CDR3 is TGTGCCTGGAGGGGGGCCCCCGGGGGGGCAGGGGAAAAACTGTTTTTT.

This clone was seen a handful of times. V is TRBV19 and J is TRBJ1-2; TRBD1 might be the D (5 bases). V shed 7 bases and J shed 4 bases, with 16 bases lying between them. Germline assignment: CDR1 LNHDA and CDR2 SQIVND (reference sequence). CDR3 size: 14 residues. The DNA of the CDR3 is TGTGCCAGTACCCGAGCCGGGGACTTCTATGGCTACACCTTC. Translating gives CASTRAGDFYGYTF.

The chain carries TRBV19 and TRBJ2-3, with 7 bases aligning to TRBD1. J lost 5 bases, V lost 5 bases, and 7 bases had no gene match. The CDR3 sequence is 14 residues long. The V gene's germline CDR1 is LNHDA and CDR2 SQIVND (reference sequence). The CDR3 bases are TGTGCCAGTAGTCGGACAGGTACTAGAGATACGCAGTATTTT. Protein: CASSRTGTRDTQYF.

This chain links TRBV4-1 with TRBJ2-7; 9 bases fit TRBD1. The trim removed 4 bases at V and 5 bases at J, leaving 3 bases unmatched. The CDR3 runs 13 residues. The germline CDR1 and CDR2 sequences are MGHRA and YSYEKL. CDR3 sequence: CASSPRTGDEQYV. The CDR3 DNA reads as TGCGCCAGCAGCCCACGGACAGGGGACGAGCAGTACGTC.

The count of this clone is one. The junction departs from germline at one end; a sequencing error may be responsible. This chain connects TRBV7-9 to TRBJ2-4; possibly TRBD1 for D (7 bases). CDR3 size: 16 residues. The germline V gene has CDR1 SEHNR and CDR2 FQNEAQ (reference sequence). The CDR3, as DNA: TGTTCCAGCAGCTTAGATGGAGGGGGCAACAAAAACATTCAGTACTTC. Translating gives CSSSLDGGGNKNIQYF.

The chain uses TRBV11-2 and TRBJ2-2; D is perhaps TRBD2 (6 bases). V shed 4 bases and J shed 0 bases, with 9 bases lying between them. CDR1 SGHAT and CDR2 FQNNGV come from the germline V gene. The CDR3 consists of 15 residues. The CDR3 here is CASSSRLANTGELFF. CDR3 coding DNA: TGTGCCAGCAGCTCCAGACTAGCGAACACCGGGGAGCTGTTTTTT.

The chain couples TRBV7-2 to TRBJ2-3; 7 nucleotides agree with TRBD2. Per germline, CDR1 SGHTA and CDR2 FQGNSA. This CDR3 contains 16 residues. The J segment lost 3 bases and the V segment lost 7 bases, leaving 13 bases of the junction unmatched. In DNA form, the CDR3 reads TGTGCCAGCAAAAATCGGGGAGGGACCCCGACAGATACGCAGTATTTT. Translated: CASKNRGGTPTDTQYF. Full variable domain (outside the CDR3, taken from reference TRBV7-2 and TRBJ2-3): GAGVSQSPSNKVTEKGKDVELRCDPISGHTALYWYRQSLGQGLEFLIYFQGNSAPDKSGLPSDRFSAERTGGSVSTLTIQRTQQEDSAVYLCASKNRGGTPTDTQYFGPGTRLTVL.

The chain uses TRBV19 and TRBJ1-1; 9 nucleotides align to TRBD1. CDR1 and CDR2 from the germline V gene are LNHDA and SQIVND (reference sequence). This CDR3 has 14 amino acids. With 5 bases clipped from V and 7 bases from J, the junction kept 8 bases outside the gene matches. DNA of the CDR3: TGTGCCAGTAGTTGGACAGGGGCGGTTGGTGAAGCTTTCTTT. Amino acid sequence: CASSWTGAVGEAFF.

The chain carries TRBV7-6 and TRBJ2-2; a possible D gene is TRBD1 (6 bases). V lost 2 bases and J 0 bases, leaving 10 bases between the germline ends. This CDR3 region has 16 residues. CDR1 and CDR2 from the germline V gene are SGHVS and FNYEAQ. For the CDR3, the DNA is TGTGCCAGCAGCTTAAAACAGGGACCGAACACCGGGGAGCTGTTTTTT. It yields the protein CASSLKQGPNTGELFF.

Concerning this clone itself: This specimen includes other DNA sequences encoding the same CDR3. V gene TRBV5-5 combines with J gene TRBJ2-2, with D tentatively TRBD2 (6 bases). The CDR3 has 16 amino acids. Trimming stripped 0 bases from V and 3 bases from J, with 12 bases between. Germline-derived CDR1 and CDR2 are SGHKS and YYEKEE (reference sequence). The CDR3 loop reads CASSLERWGDTGELFF. For the CDR3, the DNA is TGTGCCAGCAGCTTGGAAAGGTGGGGGGACACCGGGGAGCTGTTTTTT.

This rearrangement joins TRBV7-9 to TRBJ1-6, with D possibly TRBD1 on 6 matching bases. This CDR3 region has 16 residues. Trimming took 4 bases from V and 8 from J, leaving 18 bases between them. Germline V gene data show CDR1 as SEHNR and CDR2 as FQNEAQ (reference sequence). CDR3 sequence: CASSSAGGASYSPLHF. CDR3 sequence (DNA): TGTGCCAGCAGCTCCGCGGGGGGGGCAAGTTATTCACCCCTCCACTTT.

This clone was observed once. This rearrangement joins TRBV19 to TRBJ1-4; no definite D call. The CDR3 is 13 amino acids. Trimming left V 3 bases short and J 5 bases short, with 7 bases between. Germline CDR1 is LNHDA and CDR2 is SQIVND (reference sequence). The CDR3 loop reads CASSMWQNEKLFF. The CDR3 DNA follows: TGTGCCAGTAGTATGTGGCAGAATGAAAAACTGTTTTTT.

The chain combines TRBV6-5 with TRBJ2-7; tentative D call: TRBD2 (7 bases). Trimming took 5 bases from V and 4 from J, leaving 15 bases between them. The CDR3 totals 14 residues. Germline values: CDR1 MNHEY, CDR2 SVGAGI. The chain's CDR3 is CASSPTGGPYEQYF. The CDR3 region has the DNA TGTGCCAGCAGTCCCACCGGGGGGCCGTACGAGCAGTACTTC.

The chain employs TRBV25-1 and TRBJ2-2, with D possibly TRBD1 on 5 matching bases. Per the germline V gene, CDR1 is MGHDK and CDR2 is SYGVNS. The CDR3 extends over 14 amino acids. Between the trimmed V and J ends, which lost 4 bases and 2 bases, there was a span of 8 bases. In DNA form, the CDR3 reads TGTGCCAGCAGTGGACAGTCCAACACCGGGGAGCTGTTTTTT. It specifies CASSGQSNTGELFF.

The chain carries TRBV21-1 and TRBJ2-5; TRBD1 is the table's D call, not checked against the DNA. TRBV21-1 counts as a pseudogene. The CDR3 covers 15 residues. CDR3 nucleotide sequence: TGTGCCAGCAGCAAAAGGGACAGGGAACCCGAGACCCAGTACTTC. Its protein is CASSKRDREPETQYF.

The chain couples TRBV2 to TRBJ1-3; 8 bases are a match to TRBD1. J was trimmed by 1 base and V by 4 bases; bases with no gene match: 9. The CDR3 runs to 17 residues. The germline V gene encodes CDR1 SNHLY and CDR2 FYNNEI. CDR3 protein: CASSAQGARVSGNTIYF. For the CDR3, the DNA is TGTGCCAGCAGTGCCCAGGGGGCACGGGTGTCTGGAAACACCATATATTTT.

The chain is built from TRBV19 and TRBJ1-2; 7 bases are a match to TRBD1. The CDR3 totals 17 residues. V shed 5 bases and J 3 bases; nucleotides not matched to a gene: 15. The germline V gene encodes CDR1 LNHDA and CDR2 SQIVND (reference sequence). This CDR3 is CASSPIVGQARDYGYTF. Here the CDR3 DNA reads TGTGCCAGTAGTCCCATCGTTGGACAGGCTAGGGACTATGGCTACACCTTC.